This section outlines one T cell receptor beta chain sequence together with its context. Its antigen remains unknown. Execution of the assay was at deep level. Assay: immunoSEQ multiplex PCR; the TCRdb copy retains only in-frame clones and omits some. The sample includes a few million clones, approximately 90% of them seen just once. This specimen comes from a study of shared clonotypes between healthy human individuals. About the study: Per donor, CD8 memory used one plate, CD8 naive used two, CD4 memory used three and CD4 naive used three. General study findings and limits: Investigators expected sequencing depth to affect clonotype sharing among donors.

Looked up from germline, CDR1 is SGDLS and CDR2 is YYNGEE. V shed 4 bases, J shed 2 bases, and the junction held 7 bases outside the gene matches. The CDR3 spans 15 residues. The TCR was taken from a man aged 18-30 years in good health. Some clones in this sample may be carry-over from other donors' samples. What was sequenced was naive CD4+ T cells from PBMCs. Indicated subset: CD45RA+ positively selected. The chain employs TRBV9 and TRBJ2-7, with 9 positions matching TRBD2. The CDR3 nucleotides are TGTGCCAGCAGCCCCCAGATAGCGGGAGCCTACGAGCAGTACTTC. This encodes CASSPQIAGAYEQYF.